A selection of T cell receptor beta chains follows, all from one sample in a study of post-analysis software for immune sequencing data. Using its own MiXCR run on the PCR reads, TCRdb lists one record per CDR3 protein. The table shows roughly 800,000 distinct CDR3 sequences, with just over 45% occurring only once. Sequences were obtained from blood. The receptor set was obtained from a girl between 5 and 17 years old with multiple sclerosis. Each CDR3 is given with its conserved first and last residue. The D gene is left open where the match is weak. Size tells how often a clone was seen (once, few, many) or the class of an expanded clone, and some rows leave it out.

cdr3_aa: CASSYTSGSGYNEQFF
cdr3_nt: TGTGCCAGCAGTTACACTAGCGGGTCGGGATACAATGAGCAGTTCTTC
clone_size: few
v_call: TRBV6-2/TRBV6-3
d_call: TRBD2
j_call: TRBJ2-1

cdr3_aa: CSATGTGVVGYEQYF
cdr3_nt: TGCAGTGCTACTGGGACAGGGGTGGTCGGTTACGAGCAGTACTTC
clone_size: .
v_call: TRBV20-1
d_call: TRBD1
j_call: TRBJ2-7

cdr3_aa: CSAAGPYNEQFF
cdr3_nt: TGCAGTGCTGCAGGACCCTACAATGAGCAGTTCTTC
clone_size: .
v_call: TRBV20-1
d_call: .
j_call: TRBJ2-1

cdr3_aa: CASSPRQGRAVNSPLHF
cdr3_nt: TGTGCCAGCTCCCCAAGACAGGGGAGAGCTGTGAATTCACCCCTCCACTTT
clone_size: .
v_call: TRBV18
d_call: TRBD1
j_call: TRBJ1-6

cdr3_aa: CASSPDRKEYNEQFF
cdr3_nt: TGTGCCAGCAGCCCAGATCGTAAAGAATACAATGAGCAGTTCTTC
clone_size: .
v_call: TRBV13
d_call: .
j_call: TRBJ2-1

cdr3_aa: CSVPDSVFSPLHF
cdr3_nt: TGCAGTGTCCCGGACAGTGTTTTTTCACCCCTCCACTTT
clone_size: .
v_call: TRBV20-1
d_call: .
j_call: TRBJ1-6

cdr3_aa: CASSRPGEREMSEQYF
cdr3_nt: TGCGCCAGCAGCCGACCCGGGGAGCGGGAGATGAGCGAGCAGTACTTC
clone_size: .
v_call: TRBV5-1
d_call: TRBD2
j_call: TRBJ2-7

cdr3_aa: CASSLKMAQEGQYF
cdr3_nt: TGTGCAAGCAGTTTAAAGATGGCTCAAGAGGGCCAGTACTTC
clone_size: .
v_call: TRBV12-3/TRBV12-4
d_call: .
j_call: TRBJ2-5

cdr3_aa: CSARRGPTYGETQYF
cdr3_nt: TGCAGTGCGAGAAGGGGACCTACGTACGGGGAGACCCAGTACTTC
clone_size: .
v_call: TRBV20-1
d_call: .
j_call: TRBJ2-5

cdr3_aa: CASSYFRLAQEETQYF
cdr3_nt: TGTGCCAGCAGTTACTTTAGACTAGCACAGGAGGAGACCCAGTACTTC
clone_size: many
v_call: TRBV6-6
d_call: TRBD2
j_call: TRBJ2-5

cdr3_aa: CATSREQGRSYAQYF
cdr3_nt: TGTGCCACCAGCAGAGAGCAGGGGCGATCCTACGCGCAGTACTTC
clone_size: few
v_call: TRBV15
d_call: .
j_call: TRBJ2-7

cdr3_aa: CASSLGREYEQYF
cdr3_nt: TGTGCCAGCAGTTTAGGGCGGGAGTACGAGCAGTACTTC
clone_size: few
v_call: TRBV12-3/TRBV12-4
d_call: TRBD2
j_call: TRBJ2-7

cdr3_aa: CASSPLPDRYGYTF
cdr3_nt: TGTGCCAGCAGCCCCCTGCCAGACCGCTATGGCTACACCTTC
clone_size: .
v_call: TRBV27
d_call: .
j_call: TRBJ1-2

cdr3_aa: CASSTITSGRGNNEQFF
cdr3_nt: TGTGCCAGCAGTACAATCACTAGCGGGAGGGGGAACAATGAGCAGTTCTTC
clone_size: .
v_call: TRBV6-5
d_call: TRBD2
j_call: TRBJ2-1

cdr3_aa: CASSLWDYQETQYF
cdr3_nt: TGTGCCAGCAGTTTATGGGATTACCAAGAGACCCAGTACTTC
clone_size: .
v_call: TRBV28
d_call: .
j_call: TRBJ2-5

cdr3_aa: CSANPRPSDWDEQFF
cdr3_nt: TGCAGTGCTAACCCCCGCCCCAGCGATTGGGATGAGCAGTTCTTC
clone_size: .
v_call: TRBV20-1
d_call: .
j_call: TRBJ2-1

cdr3_aa: CSAREGALEQYF
cdr3_nt: TGCAGTGCTAGAGAGGGCGCGCTCGAGCAGTACTTC
clone_size: .
v_call: TRBV20-1
d_call: .
j_call: TRBJ2-7

cdr3_aa: CASSLRWAYEQYF
cdr3_nt: TGTGCCAGCAGTTTACGTTGGGCCTACGAGCAGTACTTC
clone_size: .
v_call: TRBV12-3/TRBV12-4
d_call: .
j_call: TRBJ2-7

cdr3_aa: CASSMVAVLPYNEQFF
cdr3_nt: TGTGCCAGCAGCATGGTAGCGGTACTCCCCTACAATGAGCAGTTCTTC
clone_size: .
v_call: TRBV7-9
d_call: .
j_call: TRBJ2-1

cdr3_aa: CSAISSSGANVLTF
cdr3_nt: TGCAGTGCTATATCCAGCTCTGGGGCCAACGTCCTGACTTTC
clone_size: once
v_call: TRBV20-1
d_call: .
j_call: TRBJ2-6

cdr3_aa: CASSSHGAADTQYF
cdr3_nt: TGTGCCAGCAGCTCCCACGGGGCGGCGGATACGCAGTATTTT
clone_size: .
v_call: TRBV7-9
d_call: .
j_call: TRBJ2-3

cdr3_aa: CASSLVLLGSQETQYF
cdr3_nt: TGTGCCAGCAGCTTAGTACTTCTGGGAAGCCAAGAGACCCAGTACTTC
clone_size: .
v_call: TRBV7-9
d_call: .
j_call: TRBJ2-5

cdr3_aa: CASSEDGTGVATNEKLFF
cdr3_nt: TGTGCCAGCAGTGAAGACGGGACAGGAGTAGCAACTAATGAAAAACTGTTTTTT
clone_size: few
v_call: TRBV27
d_call: TRBD1
j_call: TRBJ1-4

cdr3_aa: CASSIEDGLNTEAFF
cdr3_nt: TGCGCCAGCAGCATCGAGGACGGTCTGAACACTGAAGCTTTCTTT
clone_size: .
v_call: TRBV4-1
d_call: .
j_call: TRBJ1-1

cdr3_aa: CASSFSGGAGAEAFF
cdr3_nt: TGCGCCAGCAGCTTCTCAGGGGGAGCGGGGGCTGAAGCTTTCTTT
clone_size: .
v_call: TRBV5-1
d_call: TRBD1
j_call: TRBJ1-1

cdr3_aa: CASSLLGPDEQYF
cdr3_nt: TGTGCCAGCAGTTTACTAGGACCGGACGAGCAGTACTTC
clone_size: .
v_call: TRBV28
d_call: .
j_call: TRBJ2-7

cdr3_aa: CAISPGIGEKLFF
cdr3_nt: TGTGCCATCAGCCCAGGCATTGGTGAAAAACTGTTTTTT
clone_size: .
v_call: TRBV10-3
d_call: .
j_call: TRBJ1-4

cdr3_aa: CASSLASTLAGVADTQYF
cdr3_nt: TGTGCCAGCAGTTTAGCGTCGACACTAGCGGGAGTAGCAGATACGCAGTATTTT
clone_size: few
v_call: TRBV12-3/TRBV12-4
d_call: TRBD2
j_call: TRBJ2-3

cdr3_aa: CASSFGAGYTF
cdr3_nt: TGTGCCAGCAGTTTCGGGGCTGGCTACACCTTC
clone_size: many
v_call: TRBV12-3/TRBV12-4
d_call: .
j_call: TRBJ1-2

cdr3_aa: CASSYLGSDYEQYF
cdr3_nt: TGTGCCAGCAGTTACTTGGGGTCGGACTACGAGCAGTACTTC
clone_size: .
v_call: TRBV6-6
d_call: .
j_call: TRBJ2-7

cdr3_aa: CATSSGTAPNIQYF
cdr3_nt: TGTGCCACCAGTAGTGGGACAGCGCCAAACATTCAGTACTTC
clone_size: .
v_call: TRBV15
d_call: TRBD1
j_call: TRBJ2-4

cdr3_aa: CSASAGEGDEQFF
cdr3_nt: TGCAGTGCTAGTGCGGGAGAAGGGGATGAGCAGTTCTTC
clone_size: .
v_call: TRBV20-1
d_call: TRBD2
j_call: TRBJ2-1

cdr3_aa: CSVGTSGSSYNEQFF
cdr3_nt: TGCAGCGTGGGGACTAGCGGGAGTTCCTACAATGAGCAGTTCTTC
clone_size: many
v_call: TRBV29-1
d_call: TRBD2
j_call: TRBJ2-1

cdr3_aa: CASSPRLDSRFEQYF
cdr3_nt: TGTGCCAGCAGCCCCCGCCTGGACTCCCGATTCGAGCAGTACTTC
clone_size: .
v_call: TRBV7-2
d_call: .
j_call: TRBJ2-7

cdr3_aa: CASSLRTSERTDTQYF
cdr3_nt: TGCGCCAGCAGCCTACGGACTAGCGAGCGCACAGATACGCAGTATTTT
clone_size: .
v_call: TRBV5-1
d_call: TRBD2
j_call: TRBJ2-3

cdr3_aa: CASSQEPSGNEQFF
cdr3_nt: TGCGCCAGCAGCCAAGAGCCCAGCGGCAATGAGCAGTTCTTC
clone_size: .
v_call: TRBV4-3
d_call: .
j_call: TRBJ2-1

cdr3_aa: CASRRLAERTYTSTDTQYF
cdr3_nt: TGTGCCAGCAGACGACTAGCGGAGAGGACGTATACTAGCACAGATACGCAGTATTTT
clone_size: .
v_call: TRBV27
d_call: TRBD2
j_call: TRBJ2-3

cdr3_aa: CASRRSGTDTQYF
cdr3_nt: TGTGCCAGCAGACGTAGCGGGACGGATACGCAGTATTTT
clone_size: .
v_call: TRBV3-1
d_call: TRBD2
j_call: TRBJ2-3

cdr3_aa: CASSVQRGRKNIQYF
cdr3_nt: TGTGCCAGCAGTGTACAAAGGGGACGGAAAAACATTCAGTACTTC
clone_size: .
v_call: TRBV25-1
d_call: .
j_call: TRBJ2-4

cdr3_aa: CASSQERDRAYTF
cdr3_nt: TGCGCCAGCAGCCAAGAGAGGGACAGGGCCTACACCTTC
clone_size: .
v_call: TRBV4-3
d_call: TRBD1
j_call: TRBJ1-2

cdr3_aa: CASRPGGPDTQYF
cdr3_nt: TGTGCCAGCAGACCCGGGGGGCCAGATACGCAGTATTTT
clone_size: .
v_call: TRBV27
d_call: .
j_call: TRBJ2-3

cdr3_aa: CASSLETRENSPLHF
cdr3_nt: TGTGCCAGCAGCTTAGAGACAAGGGAGAATTCACCCCTCCACTTT
clone_size: .
v_call: TRBV7-6
d_call: .
j_call: TRBJ1-6

cdr3_aa: CASSLEAGGQFF
cdr3_nt: TGTGCCAGCAGCTTAGAGGCGGGAGGGCAGTTCTTC
clone_size: .
v_call: TRBV7-9
d_call: TRBD2
j_call: TRBJ2-1

cdr3_aa: CAAKRERPYEQYF
cdr3_nt: TGTGCCGCGAAGAGGGAAAGGCCCTACGAGCAGTACTTC
clone_size: few
v_call: TRBV6-1
d_call: .
j_call: TRBJ2-7

cdr3_aa: CASSLGPSYGYTF
cdr3_nt: TGTGCCAGCAGTTTAGGCCCCAGCTATGGCTACACCTTC
clone_size: .
v_call: TRBV12-3/TRBV12-4
d_call: .
j_call: TRBJ1-2

cdr3_aa: CATSRGLAGGITDTQYF
cdr3_nt: TGTGCCACCAGCAGGGGACTAGCGGGTGGGATCACAGATACGCAGTATTTT
clone_size: few
v_call: TRBV15
d_call: TRBD2
j_call: TRBJ2-3

cdr3_aa: CASRGRADQKETQYF
cdr3_nt: TGTGCCAGCAGGGGGCGGGCGGACCAAAAAGAGACCCAGTACTTC
clone_size: .
v_call: TRBV7-9
d_call: .
j_call: TRBJ2-5

cdr3_aa: CASSPGQGMEQYF
cdr3_nt: TGTGCCAGCAGCCCGGGACAGGGGATGGAGCAGTACTTC
clone_size: few
v_call: TRBV3-1
d_call: TRBD1
j_call: TRBJ2-7

cdr3_aa: CASSVDFEETQYF
cdr3_nt: TGTGCCAGCAGCGTGGACTTCGAAGAGACCCAGTACTTC
clone_size: .
v_call: TRBV9
d_call: .
j_call: TRBJ2-5

cdr3_aa: CSARFPLLASSYNEQFF
cdr3_nt: TGCAGTGCTAGGTTCCCCCTTCTTGCGAGCTCCTACAATGAGCAGTTCTTC
clone_size: .
v_call: TRBV20-1
d_call: .
j_call: TRBJ2-1

cdr3_aa: CACLGGETEAFF
cdr3_nt: TGTGCCTGTCTTGGGGGTGAGACTGAAGCTTTCTTT
clone_size: .
v_call: TRBV30
d_call: .
j_call: TRBJ1-1

cdr3_aa: CASSQDTQGQQYF
cdr3_nt: TGCGCCAGCAGCCAAGATACCCAGGGGCAGCAGTACTTC
clone_size: .
v_call: TRBV4-3
d_call: .
j_call: TRBJ2-7

cdr3_aa: CASSLVSVGGGFGYTF
cdr3_nt: TGTGCCAGCAGTTTAGTGTCTGTAGGGGGTGGGTTTGGCTACACCTTC
clone_size: .
v_call: TRBV12-3/TRBV12-4
d_call: .
j_call: TRBJ1-2

cdr3_aa: CASSLGGVGTNYGYTF
cdr3_nt: TGTGCCAGCAGTCTAGGCGGGGTGGGCACCAACTATGGCTACACCTTC
clone_size: .
v_call: TRBV12-3/TRBV12-4
d_call: .
j_call: TRBJ1-2

cdr3_aa: CASSLGLDTQYF
cdr3_nt: TGTGCCAGCAGCTTGGGACTAGATACGCAGTATTTT
clone_size: many
v_call: TRBV7-2
d_call: .
j_call: TRBJ2-3

cdr3_aa: CASSFRGLAGREETQYF
cdr3_nt: TGTGCCAGCAGCTTCCGCGGGCTAGCGGGAAGAGAAGAGACCCAGTACTTC
clone_size: .
v_call: TRBV11-2
d_call: TRBD2
j_call: TRBJ2-5